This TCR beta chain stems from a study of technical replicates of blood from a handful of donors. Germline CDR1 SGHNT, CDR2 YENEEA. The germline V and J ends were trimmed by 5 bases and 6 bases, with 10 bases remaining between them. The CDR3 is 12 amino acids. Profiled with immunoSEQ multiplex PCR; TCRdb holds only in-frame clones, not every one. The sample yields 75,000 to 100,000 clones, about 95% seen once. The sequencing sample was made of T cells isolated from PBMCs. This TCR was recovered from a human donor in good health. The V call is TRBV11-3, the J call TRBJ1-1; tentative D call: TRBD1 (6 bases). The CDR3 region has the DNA TGTGCCAGCAGCCCCGGGACACCTGAAGCTTTCTTT. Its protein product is CASSPGTPEAFF.